Below, 8 T cell receptor beta chains from the same sample are listed, as sequenced in a study of technical replicates of blood from a handful of donors. Clones were read by immunoSEQ multiplex PCR, and TCRdb kept only the in-frame ones, dropping some. Seen here are tens of thousands of clones, less than 98% observed once, and the top ten hold about 0.19%. Sequencing was carried out using T cells isolated from PBMCs. These receptors all come from a human donor in good health.

This clone has a single count. The rearrangement uses TRBV4-1 and TRBJ2-2; TRBD2 is a possible D gene (6 bases). This CDR3 has 16 amino acids. Deletions cut 1 base from V and 4 bases from J, with 13 bases between. Germline V lookup: CDR1 MGHRA, CDR2 YSYEKL. The CDR3 region is CASSQVGRRTTGELFF. The CDR3 nucleotides read TGCGCCAGCAGCCAAGTGGGGAGGAGAACCACCGGGGAGCTGTTTTTT.

The genes are TRBV9 and TRBJ2-5; 14 nucleotides align to TRBD2. The CDR3 is 18 residues long. Germline-derived CDR1 and CDR2 are SGDLS and YYNGEE. The J segment lost 3 bases and the V segment lost 3 bases, leaving 10 bases of the junction unmatched. In DNA form, the CDR3 reads TGTGCCAGCAGCGCCCGGACTAGCGGGGGGCTAGTAAAAGAGACCCAGTACTTC. Protein sequence: CASSARTSGGLVKETQYF.

J is TRBJ1-2 and V is TRBV10-3; 8 bases are shared with TRBD1. Germline CDR1 reads ENHRY; CDR2 reads SYGVKD. CDR3 length: 13 residues. The ends lost 9 bases at V and 5 bases at J; junction bases unmatched: 8. This CDR3 is CAISGQARYGYTF. The DNA for the CDR3 is TGTGCCATATCGGGACAGGCAAGATATGGCTACACCTTC.

The V call is TRBV29-1, the J call TRBJ1-2; 10 bases fit TRBD1. The germline CDR1 and CDR2 sequences are SQVTM and ANQGSEA. The CDR3 contains 13 residues. V shed 3 bases and J 5 bases; nucleotides not matched to a gene: 3. The CDR3: CSVETGGSYGYTF. The CDR3 DNA is TGCAGCGTTGAGACAGGGGGCTCGTATGGCTACACCTTC. Full variable domain (rest looked up from reference TRBV29-1 and TRBJ1-2): SAVISQKPSRDICQRGTSLTIQCQVDSQVTMMFWYRQQPGQSLTLIATANQGSEATYESGFVIDKFPISRPNLTFSTLTVSNMSPEDSSIYLCSVETGGSYGYTFGSGTRLTVV.

This clone appeared a single time. The J gene is TRBJ2-7, the V gene TRBV28; 7 bases fit TRBD1. From germline, CDR1 is MDHEN and CDR2 SYDVKM. The ends lost 3 bases at V and 2 bases at J; junction bases unmatched: 7. The CDR3 is 15 amino acids. The CDR3 is CASSFQGDRTYEQYF. The CDR3 DNA reads TGTGCCAGCAGTTTTCAGGGGGACCGGACCTACGAGCAGTACTTC.

This rearrangement joins TRBV7-2 to TRBJ2-2, with 12 bases identical to TRBD2. The CDR3 has 18 residues. Germline CDR1 reads SGHTA; CDR2 reads FQGNSA. Trimming cost V 0 bases and J 1 base; bases outside gene matches: 3. The CDR3 loop is CASSLAGTSGWNTGELFF. The CDR3, as DNA: TGTGCCAGCAGCTTAGCTGGGACTAGCGGGTGGAACACCGGGGAGCTGTTTTTT.

This clone has just one count. This rearrangement joins TRBV5-1 to TRBJ2-7, with 8 bases that match TRBD2. The CDR3 is 14 residues long. Germline lookup yields CDR1 SGHRS and CDR2 YFSETQ. V was pared by 5 bases and J by 3 bases, with 7 bases of the junction left unmatched. The CDR3 bases are TGCGCCAGCAGAAGCGGGAGTGATTTCTACGAGCAGTACTTC. The encoded protein is CASRSGSDFYEQYF.

The J gene is TRBJ2-7, the V gene TRBV7-8; TRBD1 aligns across 7 bases. The V gene end was trimmed by 8 bases and the J gene end by 3 bases; junction bases not matched to a gene: 19. This CDR3 contains 17 residues. CDR1 is SGHVS, CDR2 FQNEAQ, per germline. DNA of the CDR3: TGTGCCAGCGCACCCCTACCGGCCGACAGGGTATACTACGAGCAGTACTTC. Its translation is CASAPLPADRVYYEQYF. Combining the CDR3 with reference TRBV7-8 and TRBJ2-7 gives the whole variable domain GAGVSQSPRYKVAKRGQDVALRCDPISGHVSLFWYQQALGQGPEFLTYFQNEAQLDKSGLPSDRFFAERPEGSVSTLKIQRTQQEDSAVYLCASAPLPADRVYYEQYFGPGTRLTVT.